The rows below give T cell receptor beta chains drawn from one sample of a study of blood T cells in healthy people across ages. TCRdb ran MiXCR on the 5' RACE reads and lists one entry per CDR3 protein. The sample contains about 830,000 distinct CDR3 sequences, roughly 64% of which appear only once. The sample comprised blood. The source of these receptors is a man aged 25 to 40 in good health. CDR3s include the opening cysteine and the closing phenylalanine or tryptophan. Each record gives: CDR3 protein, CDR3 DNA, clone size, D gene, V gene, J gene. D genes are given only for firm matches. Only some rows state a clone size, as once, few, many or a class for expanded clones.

CDR3aa: CSVKMTSGNTDTQYF; CDR3nt: TGCAGCGTAAAAATGACTAGCGGTAACACAGATACGCAGTATTTT; abundance: NA; d_gene: TRBD2; v_gene: TRBV29-1; j_gene: TRBJ2-3
CDR3aa: CAISELQDQETQYF; CDR3nt: TGTGCCATCAGTGAGTTACAGGACCAAGAGACCCAGTACTTC; abundance: few; d_gene: NA; v_gene: TRBV10-3; j_gene: TRBJ2-5
CDR3aa: CASSYSAGGLYEQYF; CDR3nt: TGTGCCAGCAGTTACTCGGCAGGGGGTCTCTACGAGCAGTACTTC; abundance: NA; d_gene: TRBD1; v_gene: TRBV6-5; j_gene: TRBJ2-7
CDR3aa: CASRFRTEIYGYTF; CDR3nt: TGCGCCAGCCGATTTAGGACAGAGATCTATGGCTACACCTTC; abundance: NA; d_gene: NA; v_gene: TRBV5-1; j_gene: TRBJ1-2
CDR3aa: CASSTRLAGEQFF; CDR3nt: TGCGCCAGCAGCACCCGACTAGCTGGTGAGCAGTTCTTC; abundance: NA; d_gene: TRBD2; v_gene: TRBV4-3; j_gene: TRBJ2-1
CDR3aa: CASSSRVDSQYF; CDR3nt: TGTGCCAGCAGTTCCCGTGTGGACTCCCAGTATTTT; abundance: few; d_gene: NA; v_gene: TRBV12-3/TRBV12-4; j_gene: TRBJ2-3
CDR3aa: CSVGQGPHNEQFF; CDR3nt: TGCAGCGTTGGACAGGGCCCTCACAATGAGCAGTTCTTC; abundance: NA; d_gene: TRBD1; v_gene: TRBV29-1; j_gene: TRBJ2-1
CDR3aa: CSAIHDGNTEAFF; CDR3nt: TGCAGTGCTATTCATGACGGGAACACTGAAGCTTTCTTT; abundance: few; d_gene: NA; v_gene: TRBV20-1; j_gene: TRBJ1-1
CDR3aa: CASSREEGSEQFF; CDR3nt: TGTGCCAGCAGCCGGGAGGAGGGCTCCGAGCAGTTCTTC; abundance: NA; d_gene: TRBD2; v_gene: TRBV11-3; j_gene: TRBJ2-1
CDR3aa: CASGLGDEQYF; CDR3nt: TGTGCCAGCGGCCTAGGGGACGAGCAGTACTTC; abundance: NA; d_gene: NA; v_gene: TRBV11-2; j_gene: TRBJ2-7
CDR3aa: CASSHRHLDGYTF; CDR3nt: TGTGCCAGCAGTCATCGTCATTTAGATGGCTACACCTTC; abundance: NA; d_gene: NA; v_gene: TRBV6-5; j_gene: TRBJ1-2
CDR3aa: CASSLGLAGHNEQFF; CDR3nt: TGCGCCAGCAGCCTGGGACTAGCGGGCCACAATGAGCAGTTCTTC; abundance: NA; d_gene: TRBD2; v_gene: TRBV5-1; j_gene: TRBJ2-1
CDR3aa: CASSLEGGQGSGNTIYF; CDR3nt: TGTGCCAGCAGCTTAGAAGGTGGACAGGGATCTGGAAACACCATATATTTT; abundance: NA; d_gene: TRBD1; v_gene: TRBV7-2; j_gene: TRBJ1-3
CDR3aa: CSVGQALGETQYF; CDR3nt: TGCAGCGTCGGCCAGGCGCTTGGGGAGACCCAGTACTTC; abundance: NA; d_gene: NA; v_gene: TRBV29-1; j_gene: TRBJ2-5
CDR3aa: CSASKTGNTGELFF; CDR3nt: TGCAGTGCTAGTAAGACAGGGAACACCGGGGAGCTGTTTTTT; abundance: few; d_gene: NA; v_gene: TRBV20-1; j_gene: TRBJ2-2
CDR3aa: CASSHGTLNTDTQYF; CDR3nt: TGCGCCAGCAGCCACGGGACTCTAAACACAGATACGCAGTATTTT; abundance: NA; d_gene: NA; v_gene: TRBV5-1; j_gene: TRBJ2-3
CDR3aa: CASSQTGPGVNTEAFF; CDR3nt: TGTGCCAGCAGCCAAACTGGGCCGGGGGTGAACACTGAAGCTTTCTTT; abundance: NA; d_gene: NA; v_gene: TRBV7-9; j_gene: TRBJ1-1
CDR3aa: CASISPERNTEAFF; CDR3nt: TGTGCCAGCATTTCTCCGGAGCGGAACACTGAAGCTTTCTTT; abundance: NA; d_gene: NA; v_gene: TRBV12-3/TRBV12-4; j_gene: TRBJ1-1
CDR3aa: CASSQGGDYEQYF; CDR3nt: TGTGCCAGCAGCCAAGGGGGAGATTACGAGCAGTACTTC; abundance: NA; d_gene: NA; v_gene: TRBV3-1; j_gene: TRBJ2-7
CDR3aa: CASSFVEEQFF; CDR3nt: TGTGCCAGCAGTTTTGTCGAGGAGCAGTTCTTC; abundance: many; d_gene: NA; v_gene: TRBV12-3/TRBV12-4; j_gene: TRBJ2-1
CDR3aa: CASRSQSSYEQYF; CDR3nt: TGTGCCAGCAGGAGCCAGAGCTCCTACGAGCAGTACTTC; abundance: NA; d_gene: NA; v_gene: TRBV27; j_gene: TRBJ2-7
CDR3aa: CASSPLSTNEKLFF; CDR3nt: TGTGCCAGCAGCCCCCTATCAACTAATGAAAAACTGTTTTTT; abundance: NA; d_gene: NA; v_gene: TRBV14; j_gene: TRBJ1-4
CDR3aa: CASSYIGGYEQYF; CDR3nt: TGTGCCAGCAGCTACATCGGGGGTTACGAGCAGTACTTC; abundance: NA; d_gene: NA; v_gene: TRBV27; j_gene: TRBJ2-7
CDR3aa: CASSLRQGAWETQYF; CDR3nt: TGTGCCAGCAGTTTAAGGCAGGGGGCTTGGGAGACCCAGTACTTC; abundance: NA; d_gene: TRBD1; v_gene: TRBV27; j_gene: TRBJ2-5
CDR3aa: CASTDLAGVNEQFF; CDR3nt: TGTGCCAGCACCGACCTAGCGGGAGTAAATGAGCAGTTCTTC; abundance: NA; d_gene: TRBD2; v_gene: TRBV6-1; j_gene: TRBJ2-1
CDR3aa: CASSLAGQGQETQYF; CDR3nt: TGTGCCAGCAGCTTAGCGGGACAGGGGCAAGAGACCCAGTACTTC; abundance: NA; d_gene: TRBD1; v_gene: TRBV7-9; j_gene: TRBJ2-5
CDR3aa: CSATGTGAGNEQFF; CDR3nt: TGCAGTGCTACCGGGACAGGGGCAGGCAATGAGCAGTTCTTC; abundance: NA; d_gene: TRBD1; v_gene: TRBV20-1; j_gene: TRBJ2-1
CDR3aa: CASSSSGTGANVLTF; CDR3nt: TGCGCCAGCAGCTCGAGTGGAACTGGGGCCAACGTCCTGACTTTC; abundance: NA; d_gene: NA; v_gene: TRBV5-1; j_gene: TRBJ2-6
CDR3aa: CSARLTSSSYNEQFF; CDR3nt: TGCAGTGCTAGACTAACTAGCTCGTCCTACAATGAGCAGTTCTTC; abundance: few; d_gene: NA; v_gene: TRBV20-1; j_gene: TRBJ2-1
CDR3aa: CATKGYSPLHF; CDR3nt: TGTGCCACCAAGGGTTATTCACCCCTCCACTTT; abundance: few; d_gene: NA; v_gene: TRBV24-1; j_gene: TRBJ1-6
CDR3aa: CASRDRPWGTQYF; CDR3nt: TGTGCCAGCAGGGATAGACCGTGGGGGACCCAGTACTTC; abundance: few; d_gene: NA; v_gene: TRBV25-1; j_gene: TRBJ2-5
CDR3aa: CASSFVTSYEQYF; CDR3nt: TGTGCCAGCAGCTTCGTGACGTCGTACGAGCAGTACTTC; abundance: NA; d_gene: NA; v_gene: TRBV7-2; j_gene: TRBJ2-7
CDR3aa: CSVERGEGEQYF; CDR3nt: TGTAGCGTTGAAAGGGGGGAGGGGGAGCAGTACTTC; abundance: NA; d_gene: NA; v_gene: TRBV29-1; j_gene: TRBJ2-5
CDR3aa: CSAAQDRNNEQFF; CDR3nt: TGCAGTGCTGCACAGGACAGGAACAATGAGCAGTTCTTC; abundance: few; d_gene: TRBD1; v_gene: TRBV20-1; j_gene: TRBJ2-1
CDR3aa: CASSPGVTGNYGYTF; CDR3nt: TGTGCCAGCAGCCCAGGGGTTACAGGCAACTATGGCTACACCTTC; abundance: NA; d_gene: NA; v_gene: TRBV11-2; j_gene: TRBJ1-2
CDR3aa: CASSGAPGGEQYF; CDR3nt: TGTGCCAGCTCAGGGGCGCCGGGAGGCGAGCAGTACTTC; abundance: NA; d_gene: NA; v_gene: TRBV7-9; j_gene: TRBJ2-7
CDR3aa: CASHREGRQYSYNEQFF; CDR3nt: TGTGCCAGCCATAGGGAGGGGCGCCAATACTCCTACAATGAGCAGTTCTTC; abundance: NA; d_gene: TRBD2; v_gene: TRBV6-1; j_gene: TRBJ2-1
CDR3aa: CASSLGQTKETQYF; CDR3nt: TGCGCCAGCAGCTTGGGGCAGACCAAAGAGACCCAGTACTTC; abundance: NA; d_gene: NA; v_gene: TRBV5-1; j_gene: TRBJ2-5
CDR3aa: CASSYSIQSGGGSGYTF; CDR3nt: TGTGCCAGCAGTTACTCGATACAGTCCGGAGGGGGCTCGGGCTACACCTTC; abundance: NA; d_gene: TRBD1; v_gene: TRBV6-5; j_gene: TRBJ1-2
CDR3aa: CASRDSSLYVQYF; CDR3nt: TGTGCCAGCCGGGACAGTTCGCTCTACGTGCAGTACTTC; abundance: NA; d_gene: TRBD1; v_gene: TRBV7-8; j_gene: TRBJ2-5
CDR3aa: CSTGPETQYF; CDR3nt: TGCAGCACAGGGCCGGAGACCCAGTACTTC; abundance: few; d_gene: NA; v_gene: TRBV29-1; j_gene: TRBJ2-5
CDR3aa: CASSQADSYYTF; CDR3nt: TGTGCCAGCAGCCAGGCAGACAGTTACTACACCTTC; abundance: NA; d_gene: NA; v_gene: TRBV4-2; j_gene: TRBJ1-2
CDR3aa: CASSLTSVLRADTQYF; CDR3nt: TGTGCCAGCAGCCTTACTAGCGTTCTAAGGGCAGATACGCAGTATTTT; abundance: NA; d_gene: TRBD2; v_gene: TRBV6-1; j_gene: TRBJ2-3
CDR3aa: CASSEDRGNTQYF; CDR3nt: TGTGCCAGCAGTGAGGACAGGGGCAATACGCAGTATTTT; abundance: NA; d_gene: TRBD1; v_gene: TRBV2; j_gene: TRBJ2-3
CDR3aa: CSGSGGSDYGYTF; CDR3nt: TGCAGCGGGAGCGGAGGAAGTGACTATGGCTACACCTTC; abundance: NA; d_gene: NA; v_gene: TRBV29-1; j_gene: TRBJ1-2
CDR3aa: CASSLVANGPPKNIQYF; CDR3nt: TGTGCCAGCAGCTTAGTGGCGAACGGGCCCCCCAAAAACATTCAGTACTTC; abundance: NA; d_gene: NA; v_gene: TRBV7-9; j_gene: TRBJ2-4
CDR3aa: CSALKRDEQFF; CDR3nt: TGCAGTGCTCTTAAACGGGATGAGCAGTTCTTC; abundance: NA; d_gene: NA; v_gene: TRBV20-1; j_gene: TRBJ2-1
CDR3aa: CSAPRGNEQFF; CDR3nt: TGCAGCGCCCCCAGGGGCAATGAGCAGTTCTTC; abundance: few; d_gene: NA; v_gene: TRBV29-1; j_gene: TRBJ2-1
CDR3aa: CASSTASRTQETQYF; CDR3nt: TGTGCCAGCAGCACTGCTAGCAGAACCCAAGAGACCCAGTACTTC; abundance: NA; d_gene: NA; v_gene: TRBV28; j_gene: TRBJ2-5
CDR3aa: CASKRTGSAYGYTF; CDR3nt: TGTGCCAGCAAAAGGACAGGTTCAGCCTATGGCTACACCTTC; abundance: NA; d_gene: TRBD1; v_gene: TRBV6-1; j_gene: TRBJ1-2
CDR3aa: CASSQQAGYFEGYTF; CDR3nt: TGTGCCAGCAGTCAGCAAGCAGGATATTTTGAGGGCTACACCTTC; abundance: NA; d_gene: NA; v_gene: TRBV6-2/TRBV6-3; j_gene: TRBJ1-2
CDR3aa: CASSSKSGEIQYF; CDR3nt: TGTGCCAGCAGTTCTAAGTCTGGGGAGATCCAGTACTTC; abundance: NA; d_gene: NA; v_gene: TRBV7-2; j_gene: TRBJ2-5
CDR3aa: CASSFVLARGPLGSYNEQFF; CDR3nt: TGTGCCAGCAGCTTCGTCTTAGCGAGAGGGCCTCTTGGATCCTACAATGAGCAGTTCTTC; abundance: NA; d_gene: NA; v_gene: TRBV28; j_gene: TRBJ2-1